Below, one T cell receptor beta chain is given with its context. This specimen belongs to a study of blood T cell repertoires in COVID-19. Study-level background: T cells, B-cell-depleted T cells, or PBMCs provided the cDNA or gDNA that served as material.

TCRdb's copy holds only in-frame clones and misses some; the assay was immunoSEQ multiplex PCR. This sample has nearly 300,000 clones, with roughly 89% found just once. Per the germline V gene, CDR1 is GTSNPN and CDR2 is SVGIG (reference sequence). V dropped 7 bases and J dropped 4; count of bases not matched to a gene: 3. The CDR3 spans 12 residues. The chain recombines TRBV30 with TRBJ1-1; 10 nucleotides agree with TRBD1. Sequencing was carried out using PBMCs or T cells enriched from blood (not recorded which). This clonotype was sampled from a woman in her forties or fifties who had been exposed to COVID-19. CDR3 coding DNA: TGTGCCTCGAGGACAGGGGGCACTGAAGCTTTCTTT. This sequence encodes CASRTGGTEAFF.